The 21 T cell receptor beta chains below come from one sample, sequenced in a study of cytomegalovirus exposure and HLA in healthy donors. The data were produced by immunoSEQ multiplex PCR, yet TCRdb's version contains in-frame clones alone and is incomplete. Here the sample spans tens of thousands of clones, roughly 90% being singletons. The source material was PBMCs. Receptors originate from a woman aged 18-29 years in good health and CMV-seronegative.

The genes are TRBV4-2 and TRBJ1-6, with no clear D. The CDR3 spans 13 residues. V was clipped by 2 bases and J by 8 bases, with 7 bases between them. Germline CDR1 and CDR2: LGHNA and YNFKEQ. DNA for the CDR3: TGTGCCAGCAGCCAATCTCGAGATTCACCCCTCCACTTT. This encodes CASSQSRDSPLHF.

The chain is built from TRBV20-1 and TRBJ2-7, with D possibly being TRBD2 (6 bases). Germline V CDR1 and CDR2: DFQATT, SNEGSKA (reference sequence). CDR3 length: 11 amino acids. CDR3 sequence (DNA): TGCACTATCAGCGGGTTCGACGAGCAGTACTTC. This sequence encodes CTISGFDEQYF.

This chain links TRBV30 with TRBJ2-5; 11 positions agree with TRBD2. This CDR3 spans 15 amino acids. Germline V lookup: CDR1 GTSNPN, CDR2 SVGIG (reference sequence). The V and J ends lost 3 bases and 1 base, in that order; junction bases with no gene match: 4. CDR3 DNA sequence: TGTGCCTGGAGGAGACTAGCGGGGTCCCAAGAGACCCAGTACTTC. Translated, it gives CAWRRLAGSQETQYF.

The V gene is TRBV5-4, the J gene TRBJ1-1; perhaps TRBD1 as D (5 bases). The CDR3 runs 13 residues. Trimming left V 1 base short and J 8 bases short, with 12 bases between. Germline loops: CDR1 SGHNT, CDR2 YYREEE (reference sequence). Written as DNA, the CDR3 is TGTGCCAGCAGCTTGATGGTGCAGGGCGAAGCTTTCTTT. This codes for CASSLMVQGEAFF.

This CDR3 reads CASSSTVSGNTIYF. DNA for the CDR3: TGTGCCAGTAGTTCGACAGTCTCTGGAAACACCATATATTTT. V and J are TRBV19 and TRBJ1-3, with D possibly TRBD1 on 5 matching bases. CDR1 and CDR2 (germline): LNHDA, SQIVND (reference sequence). Trimming removed 5 bases from V and 0 bases from J, with 8 bases in between. This CDR3 is 14 amino acids long.

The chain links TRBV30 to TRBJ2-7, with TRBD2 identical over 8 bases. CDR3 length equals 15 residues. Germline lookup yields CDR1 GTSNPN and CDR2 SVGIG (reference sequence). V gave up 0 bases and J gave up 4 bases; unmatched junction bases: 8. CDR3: CAWSVDGGVGYEQYF. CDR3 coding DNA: TGTGCCTGGAGTGTAGACGGGGGGGTAGGGTACGAGCAGTACTTC.

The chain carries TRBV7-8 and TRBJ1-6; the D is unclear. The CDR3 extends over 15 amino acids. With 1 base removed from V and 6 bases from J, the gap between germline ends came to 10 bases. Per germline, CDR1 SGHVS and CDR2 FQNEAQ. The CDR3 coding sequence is TGTGCCAGCAGCTTAGTCCGGGTCGTTAATTCACCCCTCCACTTT. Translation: CASSLVRVVNSPLHF.

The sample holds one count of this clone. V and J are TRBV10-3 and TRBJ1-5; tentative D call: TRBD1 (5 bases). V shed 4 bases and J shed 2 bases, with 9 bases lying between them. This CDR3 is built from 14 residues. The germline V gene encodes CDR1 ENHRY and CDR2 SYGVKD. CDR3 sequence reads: CAISAREGNQPQHF. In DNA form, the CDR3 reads TGTGCCATCAGTGCCAGGGAGGGCAATCAGCCCCAGCATTTT.

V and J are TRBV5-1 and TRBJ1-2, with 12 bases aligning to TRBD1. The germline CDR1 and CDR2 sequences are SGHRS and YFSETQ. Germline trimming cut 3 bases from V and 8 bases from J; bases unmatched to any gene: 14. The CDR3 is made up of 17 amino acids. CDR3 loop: CASSSRGQGARFEGYTF. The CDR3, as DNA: TGCGCCAGCAGCTCACGGGGACAGGGGGCGAGGTTTGAAGGCTACACCTTC.

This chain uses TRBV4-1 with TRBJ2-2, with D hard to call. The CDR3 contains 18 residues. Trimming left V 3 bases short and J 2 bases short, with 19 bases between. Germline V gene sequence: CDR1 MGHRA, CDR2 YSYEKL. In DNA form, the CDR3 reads TGCGCCAGCAGCCACACACTCGTGGGTAGCTATAACACCGGGGAGCTGTTTTTT. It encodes CASSHTLVGSYNTGELFF.

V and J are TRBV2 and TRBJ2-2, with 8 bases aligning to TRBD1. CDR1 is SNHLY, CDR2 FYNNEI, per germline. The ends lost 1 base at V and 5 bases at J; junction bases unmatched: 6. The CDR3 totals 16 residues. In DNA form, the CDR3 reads TGTGCCAGCAGTGAAGGACAGGGGTTTGTTACCGGGGAGCTGTTTTTT. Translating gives CASSEGQGFVTGELFF.

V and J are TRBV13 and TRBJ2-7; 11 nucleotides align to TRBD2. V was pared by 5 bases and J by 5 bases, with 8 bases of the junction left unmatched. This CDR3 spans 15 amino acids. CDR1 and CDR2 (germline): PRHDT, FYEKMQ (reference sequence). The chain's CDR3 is CASSRRLAGNHEQYF. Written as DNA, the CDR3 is TGTGCCAGCAGCCGCAGACTAGCGGGGAACCACGAGCAGTACTTC.

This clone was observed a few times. CDR3 bases: TGCGCCAGCAGCCCGGCCAGGGGCCAGGGAAGCGGTGAGCAGTACTTC. It translates to CASSPARGQGSGEQYF. The chain links TRBV5-1 to TRBJ2-7; D is possibly TRBD1 (6 bases). V shed 4 bases and J shed 7 bases, with 24 bases lying between them. CDR1 and CDR2 (germline): SGHRS, YFSETQ. The length of the CDR3 is 16 residues.

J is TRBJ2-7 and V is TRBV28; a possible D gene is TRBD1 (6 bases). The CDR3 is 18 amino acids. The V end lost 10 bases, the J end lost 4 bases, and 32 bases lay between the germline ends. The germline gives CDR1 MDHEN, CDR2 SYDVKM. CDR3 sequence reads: CATKDRDIEGRFGYEQYF. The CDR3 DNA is TGTGCCACCAAGGATAGGGACATTGAGGGGCGTTTCGGTTACGAGCAGTACTTC.

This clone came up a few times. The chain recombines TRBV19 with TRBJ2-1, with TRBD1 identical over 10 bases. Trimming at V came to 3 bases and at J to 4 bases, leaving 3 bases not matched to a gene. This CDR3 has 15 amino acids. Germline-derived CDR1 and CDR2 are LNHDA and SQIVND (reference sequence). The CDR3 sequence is CASSIRDRGYNEQFF. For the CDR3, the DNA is TGTGCCAGTAGTATTCGGGACAGGGGATACAATGAGCAGTTCTTC.

The CDR3 region is CASSFSRSPSGTQYF. Written as DNA, the CDR3 is TGCGCCAGCAGCTTTTCAAGGAGCCCCAGTGGGACCCAGTACTTC. The chain employs TRBV5-1 and TRBJ2-5; D gene unclear. Trimming removed 2 bases at V and 7 bases at J, with 18 bases between. Germline V CDR1 and CDR2: SGHRS, YFSETQ. This CDR3 is 15 amino acids long.

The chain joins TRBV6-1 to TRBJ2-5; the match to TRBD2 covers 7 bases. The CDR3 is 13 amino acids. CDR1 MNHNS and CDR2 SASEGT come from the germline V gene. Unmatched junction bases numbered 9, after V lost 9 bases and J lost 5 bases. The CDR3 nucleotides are TGTGCCAGTCGGGAGGCCGGGAGGGAGACCCAGTACTTC. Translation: CASREAGRETQYF.

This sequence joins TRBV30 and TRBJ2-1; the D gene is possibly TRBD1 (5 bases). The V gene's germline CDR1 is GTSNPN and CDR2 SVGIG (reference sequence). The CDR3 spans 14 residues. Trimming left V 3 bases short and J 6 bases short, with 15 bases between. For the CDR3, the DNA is TGTGCCTGGAGCGACAGAGGATTCAGCAATGAGCAGTTCTTC. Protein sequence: CAWSDRGFSNEQFF.

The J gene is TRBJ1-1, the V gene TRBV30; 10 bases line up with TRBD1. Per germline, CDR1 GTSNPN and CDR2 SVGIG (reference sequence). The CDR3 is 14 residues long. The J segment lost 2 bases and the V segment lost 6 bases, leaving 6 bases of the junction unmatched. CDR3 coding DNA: TGTGCCTGCCGCCGGGACAGGGGAAACACTGAAGCTTTCTTT. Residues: CACRRDRGNTEAFF.

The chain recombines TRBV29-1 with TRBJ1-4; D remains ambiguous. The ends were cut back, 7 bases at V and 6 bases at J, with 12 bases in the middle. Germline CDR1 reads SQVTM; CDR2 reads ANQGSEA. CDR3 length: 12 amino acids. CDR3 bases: TGCAGCGCCTATAGCAGAGATGAAAAACTGTTTTTT. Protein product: CSAYSRDEKLFF.

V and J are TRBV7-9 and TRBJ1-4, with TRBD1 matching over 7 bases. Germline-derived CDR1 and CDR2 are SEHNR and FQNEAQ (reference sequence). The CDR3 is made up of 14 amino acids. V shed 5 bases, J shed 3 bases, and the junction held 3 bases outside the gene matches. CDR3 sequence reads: CASSKTGANEKLFF. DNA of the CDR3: TGTGCCAGCAGCAAAACAGGGGCTAATGAAAAACTGTTTTTT.